These T cell receptor beta chains were read from a single sample in a study of early T cells in non-severe SARS-CoV-2 infection. TCRdb redid the calling of the 5' RACE reads with MiXCR, one entry per CDR3 protein. The sample shows 70,000 to 85,000 distinct CDR3 sequences, 9% to 15% of them seen only once. The material sequenced was whole blood. Every receptor here comes from an adult who was a healthcare worker with PCR-confirmed SARS-CoV-2 infection or an uninfected control (not recorded which). The CDR3 runs from the conserved cysteine through the conserved F or W. The order of the fields is clone size, V gene, D gene, J gene, CDR3 protein, CDR3 DNA. D genes are given only for firm matches. For some rows the clone size is stated as once, few or many, or as a class when expanded; others skip it.

NA	TRBV14	NA	TRBJ2-1	CASSPGPRSVEQFF	TGTGCCAGCAGCCCGGGACCCCGCTCGGTTGAGCAGTTCTTC
many	TRBV4-3	TRBD2	TRBJ2-7	CASSQDLLSGISSYEQYF	TGCGCCAGCAGCCAAGATCTCTTGAGCGGGATTAGCTCCTACGAGCAGTACTTC
NA	TRBV11-3	TRBD1	TRBJ2-2	CASSSTGGRTGELFF	TGTGCCAGCAGTAGTACAGGGGGCCGAACCGGGGAGCTGTTTTTT
NA	TRBV29-1	NA	TRBJ1-2	CSAVDSSGYTF	TGCAGCGCCGTAGACAGTAGCGGCTACACCTTC
NA	TRBV6-2/TRBV6-3	NA	TRBJ1-2	CASSYGANYGYTF	TGTGCCAGCAGTTACGGAGCTAACTATGGCTACACCTTC
many	TRBV6-2/TRBV6-3	NA	TRBJ2-7	CASSLALFREQYF	TGTGCCAGCAGTCTAGCCCTATTTCGTGAGCAGTACTTC
NA	TRBV18	NA	TRBJ1-1	CASSPARTEAFF	TGTGCCAGCTCACCGGCGCGGACTGAAGCTTTCTTT
NA	TRBV18	NA	TRBJ2-2	CASSPSNGFTGELFF	TGTGCCAGCTCACCAAGTAACGGTTTCACCGGGGAGCTGTTTTTT
many	TRBV19	TRBD1	TRBJ2-4	CASSITGGAANIQYF	TGTGCCAGTAGTATTACAGGGGGCGCGGCAAACATTCAGTACTTC
few	TRBV29-1	TRBD2	TRBJ2-7	CSVELAGLWEQYF	TGCAGCGTTGAACTAGCGGGACTGTGGGAGCAGTACTTC
few	TRBV5-4	NA	TRBJ1-1	CASSFGPRNTEAFF	TGTGCCAGCAGCTTTGGACCGAGGAACACTGAAGCTTTCTTT
NA	TRBV5-6	TRBD2	TRBJ2-2	CASSYPGLAAPWGNTGELFF	TGTGCCAGCAGCTACCCGGGACTAGCGGCCCCCTGGGGGAACACCGGGGAGCTGTTTTTT
many	TRBV13	TRBD2	TRBJ2-1	CASSPLTSGFYNEQFF	TGTGCCAGCAGCCCACTGACTAGCGGATTCTACAATGAGCAGTTCTTC
few	TRBV20-1	NA	TRBJ1-2	CSASFRPDGYTF	TGCAGTGCTAGTTTTAGACCAGATGGCTACACCTTC
NA	TRBV6-2/TRBV6-3	NA	TRBJ1-2	CASSRESYGYTF	TGTGCCAGCAGCAGGGAGTCCTATGGCTACACCTTC
NA	TRBV18	TRBD2	TRBJ2-3	CASSPSSAGGSDTQYF	TGTGCCAGCTCCCCTTCCTCAGCGGGAGGGTCAGATACGCAGTATTTT
NA	TRBV2	NA	TRBJ1-5	CASSEETIQPQHF	TGTGCCAGCAGTGAAGAGACCATACAGCCCCAGCATTTT
few	TRBV20-1	NA	TRBJ2-3	CSANSPSTDTQYF	TGCAGTGCTAACAGCCCATCCACAGATACGCAGTATTTT
few	TRBV20-1	NA	TRBJ2-1	CSARDSGGNNEQFF	TGCAGCGCTAGAGATAGCGGAGGGAACAATGAGCAGTTCTTC
few	TRBV6-5	TRBD1	TRBJ2-1	CASSYGFRDRGWDEQFF	TGTGCCAGCAGTTACGGATTCCGGGACAGGGGGTGGGATGAGCAGTTCTTC
few	TRBV14	NA	TRBJ1-2	CASSQDPIYGYTF	TGTGCCAGCAGCCAAGATCCAATCTATGGCTACACCTTC
NA	TRBV3-1	TRBD1	TRBJ1-1	CASSPTGRMNTEAFF	TGTGCCAGCAGCCCGACAGGGAGAATGAACACTGAAGCTTTCTTT
few	TRBV7-2	NA	TRBJ1-2	CASSRDPQGLANYGYTF	TGTGCCAGCAGCAGGGACCCTCAGGGACTAGCTAACTATGGCTACACCTTC
NA	TRBV23-1	NA	TRBJ1-3	CASKTGGSGNTIYF	TGCGCCAGCAAAACCGGGGGATCAGGAAACACCATATATTTT
many	TRBV5-1	NA	TRBJ1-1	CASKTAGNTEAFF	TGCGCCAGCAAGACAGCTGGGAACACTGAAGCTTTCTTT
few	TRBV11-2	NA	TRBJ2-1	CASSLGRRPPPDEQFF	TGTGCCAGCAGCTTAGGAAGGAGGCCGCCCCCGGATGAGCAGTTCTTC
few	TRBV18	NA	TRBJ2-3	CASSPLGVVADTQYF	TGTGCCAGCTCACCCCTGGGCGTGGTCGCAGATACGCAGTATTTT
few	TRBV3-1	NA	TRBJ2-7	CASSQDERGPYEQYF	TGTGCCAGCAGCCAAGATGAAAGGGGCCCCTACGAGCAGTACTTC
many	TRBV7-2	NA	TRBJ2-4	CASSLGQGEGNIQYF	TGTGCCAGCAGCTTAGGTCAGGGGGAGGGCAACATTCAGTACTTC
many	TRBV29-1	NA	TRBJ1-3	CSVETGTGNTIYF	TGCAGCGTTGAGACCGGGACTGGAAACACCATATATTTT
NA	TRBV27	NA	TRBJ1-1	CASSLAGAYTEAFF	TGTGCCAGCAGTTTAGCAGGGGCCTACACTGAAGCTTTCTTT
NA	TRBV5-1	TRBD1	TRBJ2-7	CASSVNRGSYEQYF	TGCGCCAGCAGCGTAAACAGGGGTTCCTACGAGCAGTACTTC
NA	TRBV20-1	TRBD2	TRBJ2-1	CSASPPTSGNEQFF	TGCAGTGCTTCCCCCCCCACTAGCGGCAATGAGCAGTTCTTC
NA	TRBV7-9	NA	TRBJ1-2	CASSLGGAPGYTF	TGTGCCAGCAGCTTAGGGGGGGCGCCTGGCTACACCTTC
NA	TRBV27	NA	TRBJ1-6	CASSFGQAGSPLHF	TGTGCCAGCAGTTTCGGGCAGGCTGGATCACCCCTCCACTTT
many	TRBV3-1	NA	TRBJ1-1	CASSPQMNTEAFF	TGTGCCAGCAGCCCGCAGATGAACACTGAAGCTTTCTTT
few	TRBV7-8	TRBD1	TRBJ2-7	CASSPRTGIEQYF	TGTGCCAGCAGCCCCCGGACAGGGATCGAGCAGTACTTC
few	TRBV5-1	NA	TRBJ2-5	CASSFGAEETQYF	TGCGCCAGCAGCTTCGGGGCAGAAGAGACCCAGTACTTC
few	TRBV7-6	NA	TRBJ2-1	CASSQGLGPQFF	TGTGCCAGCAGCCAAGGACTTGGACCACAGTTCTTC
many	TRBV6-5	NA	TRBJ2-3	CASSYPPSEYF	TGTGCCAGCAGTTACCCGCCCTCAGAGTATTTT
NA	TRBV10-2	TRBD2	TRBJ2-7	CATETSGTYEQYF	TGCGCCACCGAAACTAGCGGCACCTACGAGCAGTACTTC
NA	TRBV29-1	TRBD2	TRBJ2-3	CSVEALAGGITDTQYF	TGCAGCGTTGAAGCATTAGCGGGAGGAATCACAGATACGCAGTATTTT
many	TRBV14	NA	TRBJ2-5	CASSKDLGGSETQYF	TGTGCCAGCAGCAAAGATCTTGGGGGCTCGGAGACCCAGTACTTC
NA	TRBV27	NA	TRBJ1-6	CASSLLAVGPYNSPLHF	TGTGCCAGCAGTTTATTAGCTGTGGGTCCCTATAATTCACCCCTCCACTTT
few	TRBV27	NA	TRBJ1-2	CASREGGRYGYTF	TGTGCCAGCCGGGAAGGGGGACGCTATGGCTACACCTTC
many	TRBV24-1	NA	TRBJ2-1	CATSDGDEQFF	TGTGCCACCAGTGACGGGGATGAGCAGTTCTTC
NA	TRBV19	NA	TRBJ2-3	CASSIQGPATDTQYF	TGTGCCAGTAGTATACAGGGACCGGCCACAGATACGCAGTATTTT
NA	TRBV20-1	TRBD2	TRBJ2-5	CSAPGLAGETQYF	TGCAGTGCCCCGGGACTAGCCGGCGAGACCCAGTACTTC
few	TRBV5-4	NA	TRBJ2-7	CASSLGGFEIHEQYF	TGTGCCAGCAGCTTGGGAGGGTTTGAGATCCACGAGCAGTACTTC
few	TRBV14	NA	TRBJ1-1	CASSQFGSLPEAFF	TGTGCCAGCAGCCAATTCGGCAGTCTCCCTGAAGCTTTCTTT
NA	TRBV20-1	NA	TRBJ2-2	CSAPLTNTGELFF	TGCAGTGCTCCTCTGACGAACACCGGGGAGCTGTTTTTT
NA	TRBV7-9	NA	TRBJ1-4	CASSLRAVEKLFF	TGTGCCAGCAGCTTAAGGGCAGTCGAAAAACTGTTTTTT
many	TRBV20-1	TRBD2	TRBJ2-7	CSAMRLAGELEQYF	TGCAGTGCTATGCGACTAGCGGGAGAGTTAGAGCAGTACTTC